These 25 T cell receptor beta chains were sequenced from one sample in a study of cytomegalovirus exposure and HLA in healthy donors. The PCR was carried out with 60 Vbeta primers and 13 Jbeta primers. Sequencing was performed with immunoSEQ multiplex PCR; in TCRdb, only in-frame clones are kept and a portion is missing. Of 70,000 to 95,000 clones detected, around 81% appear once; the ten largest clones hold around 2%. Sample: PBMCs. These receptors were obtained from a man aged 18 to 29 in good health and CMV-seronegative.

This chain uses TRBV6-5 with TRBJ1-5; D perhaps matches TRBD1 (6 bases). Germline CDR1 and CDR2: MNHEY and SVGAGI. The ends were cut back, 10 bases at V and 6 bases at J, with 19 bases in the middle. CDR3 length equals 14 residues. The CDR3 nucleotides read TGTGCCATTACCTTCGGGGGGGCGGTTCAGCCCCAGCATTTT. It specifies CAITFGGAVQPQHF.

The chain links TRBV5-1 to TRBJ2-5; TRBD1 aligns across 7 bases. The CDR3 totals 14 residues. Germline values: CDR1 SGHRS, CDR2 YFSETQ. V lost 4 bases and J lost 4; bases outside the gene matches: 7. CDR3 sequence (DNA): TGCGCCAGCAGCGAAACAGGGGCTGGAGAGACCCAGTACTTC. It encodes CASSETGAGETQYF.

This clone was observed a single time. V is TRBV30 and J is TRBJ1-3, with a tentative D call TRBD1 (5 bases). Deletions cut 4 bases from V and 6 bases from J, with 10 bases between. The CDR3 length is 12 residues. Germline values: CDR1 GTSNPN, CDR2 SVGIG (reference sequence). CDR3 nucleotides: TGTGCCTGGACAGGGCTTGAAAACACCATATATTTT. This sequence encodes CAWTGLENTIYF. The whole variable domain, remainder taken from reference TRBV30 and TRBJ1-3, is SQTIHQWPATLVQPVGSPLSLECTVEGTSNPNLYWYRQAAGRGLQLLFYSVGIGQISSEVPQNLSASRPQDRQFILSSKKLLLSDSGFYLCAWTGLENTIYFGEGSWLTVV.

This clone was seen a single time. The gene calls are TRBV4-1 and TRBJ1-6; 7 nucleotides align to TRBD1. J gave up 14 bases and V 0 bases, and 1 base lay outside the gene matches. CDR1 is MGHRA, CDR2 YSYEKL, per germline. CDR3 length: 12 residues. The CDR3 DNA is TGCGCCAGCAGCCAAGAACAGGGGTCCCTCCACTTT. Translating gives CASSQEQGSLHF.

The chain carries TRBV28 and TRBJ2-6, with D possibly TRBD1 on 5 matching bases. Germline CDR1 is MDHEN and CDR2 is SYDVKM. With 3 bases removed from V and 2 bases from J, the gap between germline ends came to 11 bases. This CDR3 has 16 amino acids. DNA for the CDR3: TGTGCCAGCAGTTTCTTCCAAGGGGCTGGGGCCAACGTCCTGACTTTC. Translation gives CASSFFQGAGANVLTF.

V usage is TRBV15 and J usage is TRBJ2-1; possibly TRBD2 for D (5 bases). Trimming cost V 3 bases and J 0 bases, with 6 bases left between them. Germline-derived CDR1 and CDR2 are LNHNV and YYDKDF (reference sequence). The CDR3 has 14 amino acids. This CDR3 is CATSSGVSYNEQFF. CDR3 bases: TGTGCCACCAGCAGCGGGGTCTCCTACAATGAGCAGTTCTTC.

The gene calls are TRBV30 and TRBJ1-1; D is perhaps TRBD1 (5 bases). Looked up from germline, CDR1 is GTSNPN and CDR2 is SVGIG (reference sequence). The length of the CDR3 is 14 residues. V was cut by 4 bases and J by 1 base, with 13 bases left in between. CDR3 loop: CAWNPGTRNTEAFF. CDR3 in DNA: TGTGCCTGGAACCCGGGGACTAGGAACACTGAAGCTTTCTTT.

J is TRBJ1-1 and V is TRBV14; D is uncertain. The CDR3 has 15 amino acids. Germline assignment: CDR1 SGHDN and CDR2 FVKESK. Trimming stripped 1 base from V and 2 bases from J, with 11 bases between. Here the CDR3 reads CASSQVIGANTEAFF. Here the CDR3 DNA reads TGTGCCAGCAGCCAAGTGATCGGAGCTAACACTGAAGCTTTCTTT.

This clone was counted a single time. The CDR3 region is CASSFAGAGYGYTF. The CDR3 DNA is TGTGCCAGCAGTTTCGCGGGGGCCGGCTATGGCTACACCTTC. V usage is TRBV27 and J usage is TRBJ1-2, with D possibly matching TRBD1 (6 bases). The CDR3 runs to 14 residues. The V gene lost 3 bases and the J gene lost 4 bases, with 12 bases spanning the gap. Germline lookup yields CDR1 MNHEY and CDR2 SMNVEV (reference sequence).

This clone was detected only a few times. The genes are TRBV2 and TRBJ2-4; unclear D gene. V dropped 1 base and J dropped 2 bases, with 9 bases sitting between them. Germline CDR1 is SNHLY and CDR2 is FYNNEI. The CDR3 length is 15 residues. The CDR3 loop is CASSEDGSSKNIQYF. The CDR3 nucleotides read TGTGCCAGCAGTGAAGATGGCTCCTCCAAAAACATTCAGTACTTC.

V is TRBV6-1 and J is TRBJ2-5; D unclear. In germline, CDR1 is MNHNS, CDR2 SASEGT. The CDR3 is 13 amino acids. Trimming removed 7 bases at V and 4 bases at J, with 13 bases between. DNA for the CDR3: TGTGCCAGCATCCTCGGTTCTCGAGAGACCCAGTACTTC. It is translated as CASILGSRETQYF.

The CDR3 nucleotides are TGCGCCAGCAGCTTGGGAGGACTAGCGGGGGGGTACGGCGAGCAGTACTTC. Protein: CASSLGGLAGGYGEQYF. This chain connects TRBV5-1 to TRBJ2-7; 15 nucleotides align to TRBD2. J lost 6 bases, V lost 0 bases, and 7 bases had no gene match. The CDR3 loop spans 17 amino acids. Germline V gives CDR1 SGHRS, CDR2 YFSETQ.

The rearrangement uses TRBV6-1 and TRBJ2-3; 8 bases are shared with TRBD2. The CDR3 length is 15 residues. The J segment lost 4 bases and the V segment lost 4 bases, leaving 7 bases of the junction unmatched. Germline assignment: CDR1 MNHNS and CDR2 SASEGT. CDR3 in DNA: TGTGCCAGCAGTGGCGGGGGGATAGGGGCAGATACGCAGTATTTT. Protein: CASSGGGIGADTQYF.

This sequence joins TRBV19 and TRBJ1-2; D is possibly TRBD1 (5 bases). The CDR3 loop spans 15 amino acids. Germline V gene lookup returns CDR1 LNHDA and CDR2 SQIVND (reference sequence). V was clipped by 2 bases and J by 3 bases, with 13 bases between them. The CDR3 DNA sequence: TGTGCCAGTAGTATACACTGGGGCGCGGACTATGGCTACACCTTC. Protein product: CASSIHWGADYGYTF.

The V gene is TRBV27, the J gene TRBJ1-2, with TRBD1 identical over 12 bases. Germline-derived CDR1 and CDR2 are MNHEY and SMNVEV (reference sequence). After removal of 6 bases from V and 6 bases from J, the junction contained 14 bases not matched to a gene. There are 17 residues in the CDR3. CDR3: CASSRIGTGGNRNGYTF. As DNA, the CDR3 is TGTGCCAGCAGCCGAATCGGGACAGGGGGCAATAGAAATGGCTACACCTTC.

This chain uses TRBV6-1 with TRBJ1-5, with D uncertain. The germline V and J ends were trimmed by 3 bases and 0 bases, with 6 bases remaining between them. CDR1 is MNHNS, CDR2 SASEGT, per germline. This CDR3 has 14 residues. CDR3 sequence reads: CASSDTYSNQPQHF. CDR3 DNA sequence: TGTGCCAGCAGTGACACCTATAGCAATCAGCCCCAGCATTTT.

J is TRBJ1-5 and V is TRBV19, with a weak D call TRBD1 (6 bases). The germline gives CDR1 LNHDA, CDR2 SQIVND (reference sequence). The CDR3 length is 15 residues. Trimming removed 3 bases from V and 0 bases from J, with 9 bases in between. CDR3 in DNA: TGTGCCAGTAGTATTACAGGGTCTAGCAATCAGCCCCAGCATTTT. Residues: CASSITGSSNQPQHF.

The chain uses TRBV10-3 and TRBJ1-1; D perhaps matches TRBD1 (6 bases). Germline V CDR1 and CDR2: ENHRY, SYGVKD. CDR3 length: 14 residues. V lost 7 bases to trimming and J lost 1 base, with 13 bases between them. CDR3 sequence reads: CAIKSGTPNTEAFF. The CDR3, as DNA: TGTGCCATCAAATCCGGGACACCGAACACTGAAGCTTTCTTT.

This clone was recorded a few times. Germline is not matched at one junction end, which may reflect a read error. The chain couples TRBV7-9 to TRBJ1-1; possibly TRBD1 for D (6 bases). Germline V gives CDR1 SEHNR, CDR2 FQNEAQ (reference sequence). CDR3 length equals 12 residues. The CDR3 reads CSSSFTGTEAFF. The DNA of the CDR3 is TGTTCCAGCAGCTTCACAGGGACTGAAGCTTTCTTT.

The chain employs TRBV6-5 and TRBJ1-1, with 7 nucleotides matching TRBD1. Per the germline V gene, CDR1 is MNHEY and CDR2 is SVGAGI. The trim removed 4 bases at V and 7 bases at J, leaving 6 bases unmatched. CDR3 length: 13 residues. The CDR3 here is CASSFVRDSEAFF. The CDR3, as DNA: TGTGCCAGCAGTTTCGTTAGGGACAGTGAAGCTTTCTTT.

The V and J genes are TRBV19 and TRBJ1-2, with 8 bases aligning to TRBD1. This CDR3 has 14 residues. Germline V gene lookup returns CDR1 LNHDA and CDR2 SQIVND (reference sequence). J was trimmed by 3 bases and V by 2 bases; bases with no gene match: 2. CDR3 bases: TGTGCCAGTAGTATACAGGGGGCGGACTATGGCTACACCTTC. Amino acids: CASSIQGADYGYTF.

The CDR3 DNA follows: TGTGCCAGTACCCCGGGGGGGGTCGGGGCAGAATCTAACTATGGCTACACCTTC. Its protein is CASTPGGVGAESNYGYTF. This rearrangement joins TRBV19 to TRBJ1-2; possibly TRBD1 for D (5 bases). Germline V gene data show CDR1 as LNHDA and CDR2 as SQIVND (reference sequence). The CDR3 covers 18 residues. The germline V and J ends were trimmed by 7 bases and 0 bases, with 24 bases remaining between them.

CDR3 DNA sequence: TGCGCCAGCAGCTTGGCCCCTAGCGGGGGCTACAATGAGCAGTTCTTC. It codes for CASSLAPSGGYNEQFF. The chain joins TRBV5-1 to TRBJ2-1; 10 nucleotides match TRBD2. This CDR3 has 16 amino acids. Per germline, CDR1 SGHRS and CDR2 YFSETQ. With V trimmed by 0 bases and J by 3 bases, 3 bases remained unmatched.

The chain recombines TRBV13 with TRBJ2-2, with 7 bases matching TRBD1. With V trimmed by 3 bases and J by 6 bases, 7 bases remained unmatched. Germline CDR1 reads PRHDT; CDR2 reads FYEKMQ (reference sequence). The CDR3 loop spans 15 amino acids. The CDR3 is CASSFYRGEAGELFF. CDR3 DNA: TGTGCCAGCAGCTTCTACAGGGGTGAGGCCGGGGAGCTGTTTTTT.

The genes are TRBV9 and TRBJ2-3; 15 bases line up with TRBD2. Losses at the gene ends were 4 bases for V and 4 bases for J; bases not matched to a gene: 4. Per germline, CDR1 SGDLS and CDR2 YYNGEE. This CDR3 has 16 amino acids. The CDR3 DNA follows: TGTGCCAGCAGCCCAGGGACTAGCGGGGGGCCAGATACGCAGTATTTT. Its translation: CASSPGTSGGPDTQYF.